This T cell receptor beta chain derives from a study of T-cell reconstitution after alpha-beta-depleted transplantation in children. Study-wide results and limits: Some patients' high day-60 TCRbeta diversity was attributed to recipient cells surviving conditioning. Newly produced T cells mostly accounted for T-cell counts and diversity one year post-transplant. Roughly two months post-transplant, alpha-beta T cells reportedly originated from several hundred graft clones that had expanded.

CDR3 length: 14 amino acids. CDR1 LGHNA and CDR2 YNFKEQ come from the germline V gene. The germline V and J ends were trimmed by 10 bases and 2 bases, with 16 bases remaining between them. This clonotype came up a few times. Its antigen is not known. Researchers prepared the TCRbeta library using unique molecular identifiers, the study reports. MiXCR, run by TCRdb on the PCR reads, gives a single entry per CDR3 protein. The sample holds approximately 300,000 distinct CDR3 sequences, over 7% seen once. Source: peripheral blood, taken 360 days after TCRalphabeta/CD19-depleted stem cell transplant. The origin of this receptor is a female patient between 2 and 15 years old who had a stem cell transplant for Fanconi anemia, so the T cells may come from the graft donor. J is TRBJ2-3 and V is TRBV4-2, with a tentative D call TRBD1 (7 bases). CDR3 residues: CAMAPGGHTDTQYF. CDR3 nucleotide sequence: TGTGCCATGGCCCCAGGGGGGCACACAGATACGCAGTATTTT.